This TCR beta chain was recorded in a study of blood T cells in healthy people across ages. Findings of the study overall: Donor CMV status was unknown, possibly confounding expanded clonotype changes.

For the second PCR, which ran for about 7 to 11 cycles, a sample-barcoded 5' primer and a J-beta primer mix were used. A template-switch adaptor with 12 random nucleotides tagged each cDNA molecule. Each CDR3 protein is one row after TCRdb ran MiXCR on the 5' RACE reads. This table holds 450,000 to 650,000 distinct CDR3 sequences, around 24% found once. Comment on this clonotype: Its target is not known.

Germline lookup yields CDR1 MDHEN and CDR2 SYDVKM. CDR3 length: 11 residues. The data also belong to a second study, concerning T cells of mothers and their children. From that second work: The study obtained over 8 million TCR beta CDR3 reads per mother and 3 million to 3.5 million per child. Evidence of persistent microchimeric T cell clones was absent.

V is TRBV28 and J is TRBJ2-5; no clear D gene. Gene TRBJ2-7 matches the end of the DNA better, so the J call may be wrong. Specimen: blood. This clonotype was sampled from a boy younger than 18 in good health. CDR3 in amino acids: CASSYSVEQYF. In nucleotides, the CDR3 is TGTGCCAGCAGTTACTCGGTCGAGCAGTACTTC.